The clone carrying this T cell receptor (beta chain) is a singleton in its sample. Its antigen is unknown. This table comes from immunoSEQ multiplex PCR, and its TCRdb copy is limited to in-frame clones, with some not included. The sample has about 59,000 clones, roughly three quarters seen once. This specimen belongs to a study of memory CD4+ T cells and cytomegalovirus serostatus. Study-wide background: This sample comes from healthy Belgian adults, roughly nine CMV seropositive, approximately 23 seronegative. Study-wide results and caveats: The CMV-associated TCR signature appears largely within the CD4+ memory repertoire. Median bootstrapped AUC for CMV status was about 0.95 originally, less than 0.93 US-trained. CD4+ memory repertoires contained about 40% of the 164 reported CMV TCRbeta sequences.

Single viable CD3+CD4+CD8-CD45RO+ cells were sorted as the memory CD4+ T cells. Germline CDR1 SGHTS, CDR2 YDEGEE. The CDR3 is 11 residues long. The ends were cut back, 6 bases at V and 2 bases at J, with 6 bases in the middle. The sequencing sample was made of memory CD4+ T cells from blood. This sequence joins TRBV5-8 and TRBJ2-7, with D possibly TRBD2 on 5 matching bases. The origin of this receptor is an adult in good health and CMV-seronegative. Here the CDR3 DNA reads TGTGCCAGCACAGCGGCCTACGAGCAGTACTTC. Translation gives CASTAAYEQYF.